Each of the 27 T cell receptor beta chains below was sequenced from the same sample in a study of CD8+CD57+ T cells in acquired aplastic anemia. According to the study, genomic DNA was the template for TCR beta VDJ and CDR3 profiling. Each CDR3 protein gets one entry after TCRdb re-called the reads with MiXCR. The sample has around 500,000 distinct CDR3 sequences; 25% to 40% are singletons. Previously, flow cytometry had revealed CD8+CD57+ cell expansion in the patients chosen for sequencing. Sample: sorted CD4+, CD8+, or CD8+CD57+ T cells (not recorded which) from PBMCs. The receptors were sampled from a human donor with aplastic anemia.

This clonotype was seen at least ten times. The rearrangement joins TRBV10-2 to TRBJ1-2; D is ambiguous. CDR1 WSHSY and CDR2 SAAADI come from the germline V gene. This CDR3 has 13 amino acids. The ends were cut back, 2 bases at V and 5 bases at J, with 9 bases in the middle. The CDR3 DNA reads TGCGCCAGCAGTGAGCCTGCCCATTATGGCTACACCTTC. It codes for CASSEPAHYGYTF.

Concerning this clonotype: A much more abundant neighbour one base away suggests this may be a read error. This is likely a read error, given that the CDR3 carries no conserved phenylalanine or tryptophan at its end. The chain has TRBV7-2 and TRBJ2-7; possible D gene TRBD1, 5 bases. The CDR3 is 14 amino acids. Trimming removed 2 bases from V and 3 bases from J, with 11 bases in between. Germline V gene lookup returns CDR1 SGHTA and CDR2 FQGNSA. This CDR3 is CASSLRRGLYEQYL. In DNA form, the CDR3 reads TGTGCCAGCAGCTTAAGAAGGGGCCTCTACGAGCAGTACCTC.

At least ten counts were recorded for this clonotype. V and J are TRBV20-1 and TRBJ2-3; a possible D gene is TRBD2 (5 bases). V was trimmed by 6 bases and J by 1 base, leaving 14 bases between them. Per germline, CDR1 DFQATT and CDR2 SNEGSKA (reference sequence). The CDR3 spans 14 residues. CDR3 sequence (DNA): TGCAGTGCCCGGACTCTCATACGCACAGATACGCAGTATTTT. This sequence encodes CSARTLIRTDTQYF.

This clonotype occurred a few times. This chain uses TRBV20-1 with TRBJ1-1; D unresolved. V was trimmed by 3 bases and J by 1 base, leaving 12 bases between them. The CDR3 is 14 amino acids. CDR1 and CDR2 (germline): DFQATT, SNEGSKA (reference sequence). DNA of the CDR3: TGCAGTGCTAGTTCCCGGGGTTGGAACACTGAAGCTTTCTTT. This gives the protein CSASSRGWNTEAFF.

This rearrangement joins TRBV20-1 to TRBJ2-7; the D is unclear. This CDR3 is 12 amino acids long. V was clipped by 3 bases and J by 3 bases, with 9 bases between them. Germline assignment: CDR1 DFQATT and CDR2 SNEGSKA (reference sequence). CDR3 residues: CSASETNYEQYF. CDR3 in DNA: TGCAGTGCTAGCGAGACAAACTACGAGCAGTACTTC.

In its sample, this clonotype was seen many times. V gene TRBV29-1 combines with J gene TRBJ1-2; D gene unclear. Trimming shortened V by 3 bases and J by 8 bases, and 10 bases separated the two germline ends. The germline gives CDR1 SQVTM, CDR2 ANQGSEA. CDR3 length: 11 amino acids. CDR3 loop: CSVDVREGYTF. DNA for the CDR3: TGCAGCGTTGACGTACGGGAGGGCTACACCTTC. Full variable domain (remainder filled in from reference TRBV29-1 and TRBJ1-2): SAVISQKPSRDICQRGTSLTIQCQVDSQVTMMFWYRQQPGQSLTLIATANQGSEATYESGFVIDKFPISRPNLTFSTLTVSNMSPEDSSIYLCSVDVREGYTFGSGTRLTVV.

This clonotype was observed many times. The chain couples TRBV19 to TRBJ1-1; D is uncertain. Trimming removed 6 bases from V and 1 base from J, with 3 bases in between. CDR3 length: 11 residues. Per germline, CDR1 LNHDA and CDR2 SQIVND (reference sequence). DNA for the CDR3: TGTGCCAGTAGAAAGAACACTGAAGCTTTCTTT. Its protein product is CASRKNTEAFF.

The chain carries TRBV7-2 and TRBJ2-2; TRBD1 matches 7 bases. CDR3 length equals 15 residues. J gave up 4 bases and V 4 bases, and 6 bases lay outside the gene matches. Germline loops: CDR1 SGHTA, CDR2 FQGNSA. The CDR3 region is CASSWDTGVTGELFF. The CDR3 DNA reads TGTGCCAGCAGCTGGGATACAGGGGTCACCGGGGAGCTGTTTTTT. Together with reference TRBV7-2 and TRBJ2-2, the CDR3 gives the full variable domain: GAGVSQSPSNKVTEKGKDVELRCDPISGHTALYWYRQSLGQGLEFLIYFQGNSAPDKSGLPSDRFSAERTGGSVSTLTIQRTQQEDSAVYLCASSWDTGVTGELFFGEGSRLTVL.

The rearrangement uses TRBV7-3 and TRBJ2-7, with 9 bases fitting TRBD1. V trimming: 5 bases; J trimming: 6 bases; junction bases outside the gene matches: 11. Germline lookup yields CDR1 SGHTA and CDR2 FQGTGA. There are 15 residues in the CDR3. The CDR3 nucleotides are TGTGCCAGCAGCCCATCCCCCAGGACAGGGGCCGAGCAGTACTTC. This encodes CASSPSPRTGAEQYF.

The V gene is TRBV29-1, the J gene TRBJ2-7; 7 nucleotides line up with TRBD1. Germline-derived CDR1 and CDR2 are SQVTM and ANQGSEA. The CDR3 consists of 12 residues. The CDR3: CSSSGTVYEQYF. The CDR3, as DNA: TGCAGTTCCTCCGGGACAGTTTACGAGCAGTACTTC.

In DNA form, the CDR3 reads TGTGCCAGCAGTTACCGACAGAGTGCTGAAGCTTTCTTT. Translating it yields CASSYRQSAEAFF. This sequence joins TRBV6-5 and TRBJ1-1, with D possibly matching TRBD1 (5 bases). This CDR3 is 13 amino acids long. Germline V gives CDR1 MNHEY, CDR2 SVGAGI. Trimming pared 2 bases from V and 6 bases from J, leaving 10 bases between.

This clonotype has a count of ten or more. J is TRBJ1-5 and V is TRBV2, with no clear D. V lost 1 base and J 5 bases, leaving 6 bases between the germline ends. Looked up from germline, CDR1 is SNHLY and CDR2 is FYNNEI. The CDR3 length is 13 residues. The CDR3 DNA follows: TGTGCCAGCAGTGAAGATCATGATCAGCCCCAGCATTTT. Protein: CASSEDHDQPQHF.

This clonotype has at least ten counts. This rearrangement joins TRBV7-9 to TRBJ2-5; 8 nucleotides agree with TRBD1. Germline V gene lookup returns CDR1 SEHNR and CDR2 FQNEAQ (reference sequence). V was pared by 7 bases and J by 4 bases, with 5 bases of the junction left unmatched. The CDR3 length is 13 residues. Written as DNA, the CDR3 is TGTGCCAGCACCGGGACAGGCGTAGAGACCCAGTACTTC. Its translation is CASTGTGVETQYF.

Remarks on this clonotype: This may arise from a read error, as a much more abundant clone is one base away. Here the CDR3 omits its conserved ending phenylalanine or tryptophan, so a read error is the likely source. The chain recombines TRBV7-3 with TRBJ1-1; 8 bases are shared with TRBD1. The CDR3 runs to 13 residues. V gave up 5 bases and J gave up 7 bases; unmatched junction bases: 6. Germline V CDR1 and CDR2: SGHTA, FQGTGA. The CDR3 region has the DNA TGTGCCAGCAGCACGGACAGGGAAGGTGAAGCTTTCCTT. Its translation: CASSTDREGEAFL.

This clonotype has ten or more counts. The rearrangement joins TRBV20-1 to TRBJ1-1; D gene uncertain. V was cut by 0 bases and J by 1 base, with 6 bases left in between. The CDR3 totals 13 residues. The germline V gene has CDR1 DFQATT and CDR2 SNEGSKA (reference sequence). The CDR3 region has the DNA TGCAGTGCTAGAGACAGGACGAACACTGAAGCTTTCTTT. Translating it yields CSARDRTNTEAFF.

The J gene is TRBJ2-5, the V gene TRBV12-3 or TRBV12-4; D not certain. V lost 6 bases and J lost 2, with 10 bases in between. The CDR3 extends over 13 amino acids. The CDR3 region is CASSNGRQETQYF. For the CDR3, the DNA is TGTGCCAGCAGCAACGGTCGTCAAGAGACCCAGTACTTC.

This clonotype was counted a few times. The V call is TRBV7-8, the J call TRBJ2-3, with 11 bases aligning to TRBD2. The length of the CDR3 is 15 residues. Germline V gene sequence: CDR1 SGHVS, CDR2 FQNEAQ. The ends lost 5 bases at V and 4 bases at J; junction bases unmatched: 5. In DNA, the CDR3 is TGTGCCAGCAGCCGTAGCGGGGGGGCGGCAGATACGCAGTATTTT. Amino acids: CASSRSGGAADTQYF.

This chain connects TRBV20-1 to TRBJ1-1; D unresolved. CDR1 and CDR2 from the germline V gene are DFQATT and SNEGSKA (reference sequence). V was pared by 3 bases and J by 2 bases, with 10 bases between. The CDR3 consists of 13 residues. The CDR3 region has the DNA TGCAGTGCTAGTCTCGTTCATAACACTGAAGCTTTCTTT. This gives the protein CSASLVHNTEAFF.

This clonotype was picked up a small number of times. The J gene is TRBJ2-7, the V gene TRBV6-5; a weak D match, TRBD1 (5 bases). CDR1 and CDR2 (germline): MNHEY, SVGAGI. The V gene lost 0 bases and the J gene lost 6 bases, with 12 bases spanning the gap. This CDR3 spans 14 amino acids. The CDR3 reads CASSYSRGGAEQYF. The DNA of the CDR3 is TGTGCCAGCAGTTACTCAAGAGGTGGGGCCGAGCAGTACTTC.

The chain recombines TRBV25-1 with TRBJ2-1, with D possibly TRBD2 on 5 matching bases. CDR3 size: 15 residues. CDR1 is MGHDK and CDR2 is SYGVNS in the germline V gene. The V end was cut by 6 bases, the J end by 1 base, with 13 bases between. The CDR3 DNA is TGTGCCAGCAGCCAGAGCGGACCTTCCTACAATGAGCAGTTCTTC. Amino acids: CASSQSGPSYNEQFF.

This clonotype was detected a few times. This chain connects TRBV30 to TRBJ1-6; a possible D gene is TRBD1 (6 bases). The CDR3 totals 14 residues. The germline V and J ends were trimmed by 2 bases and 12 bases, with 17 bases remaining between them. The germline V gene encodes CDR1 GTSNPN and CDR2 SVGIG (reference sequence). CDR3 DNA: TGTGCCTGGAGTCGAGTGGGGGGCATTGGACCCCTCCACTTT. It specifies CAWSRVGGIGPLHF.

The J gene is TRBJ1-6, the V gene TRBV19, with D possibly TRBD1 on 6 matching bases. V gave up 4 bases and J gave up 7 bases, with 11 bases separating them. This CDR3 has 14 residues. CDR1 and CDR2 from the germline V gene are LNHDA and SQIVND (reference sequence). As DNA, the CDR3 is TGTGCCAGTAGTACAAGACAGGTAAATTCACCCCTCCACTTT. This codes for CASSTRQVNSPLHF.

Ten or more counts support this clonotype. The chain carries TRBV5-1 and TRBJ1-6; D unresolved. V was cut by 4 bases and J by 7 bases, with 18 bases left in between. Per the germline V gene, CDR1 is SGHRS and CDR2 is YFSETQ. The CDR3 spans 16 residues. This CDR3 is CASSTKEGGRNSPLHF. The CDR3 coding sequence is TGCGCCAGCAGCACGAAGGAGGGTGGGAGGAATTCACCCCTCCACTTT.

This clonotype was recorded many times. The J gene is TRBJ1-6, the V gene TRBV7-9; D is ambiguous. Germline V CDR1 and CDR2: SEHNR, FQNEAQ (reference sequence). Trimming took 5 bases from V and 6 from J, leaving 14 bases between them. The CDR3 covers 15 residues. The DNA for the CDR3 is TGTGCCAGCAGCGCCGACCGGGCGGGTAATTCACCCCTCCACTTT. Protein product: CASSADRAGNSPLHF.

V usage is TRBV6-1 and J usage is TRBJ2-7; 8 nucleotides match TRBD2. With 4 bases clipped from V and 3 bases from J, the junction kept 8 bases outside the gene matches. The CDR3 spans 15 residues. Germline CDR1 reads MNHNS; CDR2 reads SASEGT. This CDR3 reads CASSALSGSIYEQYF. In DNA form, the CDR3 reads TGTGCCAGCAGTGCCCTCAGCGGGAGTATCTACGAGCAGTACTTC.

The chain links TRBV20-1 to TRBJ2-1; 14 bases map to TRBD2. There are 17 residues in the CDR3. Germline CDR1 DFQATT, CDR2 SNEGSKA (reference sequence). V shed 5 bases and J 9 bases; nucleotides not matched to a gene: 15. The DNA for the CDR3 is TGCAGTGCTGTTTTAGAGTCCGGGACTAGCGGGAGTAGTGAGCAGTTCTTC. This encodes CSAVLESGTSGSSEQFF.

This clonotype appeared many times. This chain connects TRBV7-8 to TRBJ1-2, with TRBD1 matching 8 bases. Per germline, CDR1 SGHVS and CDR2 FQNEAQ. V shed 5 bases, J shed 8 bases, and the junction held 10 bases outside the gene matches. The CDR3 consists of 14 residues. The chain's CDR3 is CASSLVRTGGGYTF. The DNA of the CDR3 is TGTGCCAGCAGCCTCGTCCGAACAGGGGGGGGCTACACCTTC.